Listed below are T cell receptor beta chains from one sample, sequenced in a study of response to subunit inactivated influenza vaccine. MiXCR, applied by TCRdb to the RT-PCR reads, yields one record per CDR3 protein. The sample contains more than 450,000 distinct CDR3 sequences, 11% of which appear only once. These records were also assigned to another study, of T cells expressing NK-cell markers.

The sequences come from PBMCs from blood, collected on the day of vaccination. The receptors come from a man aged 50 to 60 who received an inactivated influenza vaccine. Each CDR3 is given with its conserved first and last residue. D genes are given only for firm matches. Rows give clone size only sometimes, using once, few, many, or a class for an expanded clone.

CASSQGDGAYEQYF,TGTGCCAGCAGCCAAGGGGACGGCGCCTACGAGCAGTACTTC,NA,many,TRBJ2-7,TRBV3-1
CASSFSGFEQFF,TGTGCCAGCAGCTTTTCTGGCTTCGAGCAGTTCTTC,NA,few,TRBJ2-1,TRBV5-4
CASSLVDTHTGELFF,TGTGCCAGCAGCTTAGTGGACACCCACACCGGGGAGCTGTTTTTT,NA,NA,TRBJ2-2,TRBV7-2
CASSQVYRGNEKLFF,TGCGCCAGCAGCCAAGTTTACAGGGGTAATGAAAAACTGTTTTTT,TRBD1,NA,TRBJ1-4,TRBV4-3
CASSQEQVSYNEQFF,TGCGCCAGCAGCCAAGAACAGGTTTCCTACAATGAGCAGTTCTTC,NA,NA,TRBJ2-1,TRBV4-1
CASSPTTPGQGADTQYF,TGTGCCAGCAGTCCTACCACTCCGGGACAGGGGGCAGATACGCAGTATTTT,TRBD1,medium-sized,TRBJ2-3,TRBV6-2/TRBV6-3
CASSLVGQGYYGYTF,TGCGCCAGCAGCTTAGTAGGACAGGGTTACTATGGCTACACCTTC,TRBD1,NA,TRBJ1-2,TRBV5-1
CASSTTATGAYEQYF,TGTGCCAGTAGTACCACAGCCACTGGGGCCTACGAGCAGTACTTC,NA,few,TRBJ2-7,TRBV19
CASSPQFTSGKVHEQYF,TGTGCCAGCTCACCACAATTTACTAGCGGGAAGGTACACGAGCAGTACTTC,TRBD2,few,TRBJ2-7,TRBV18
CASSLPHRISNNEQFF,TGTGCCAGCAGCTTACCCCACCGCATTAGCAACAATGAGCAGTTCTTC,NA,many,TRBJ2-1,TRBV7-9
CASSLFPGGWETQYF,TGTGCCAGCAGCTTATTCCCCGGGGGCTGGGAGACCCAGTACTTC,NA,NA,TRBJ2-5,TRBV7-3
CASSSLAGNTEAFF,TGTGCCAGCAGCTCCCTAGCCGGGAACACTGAAGCTTTCTTT,NA,NA,TRBJ1-1,TRBV7-2
CASSYEGLRNTIYF,TGTGCCAGCAGTTACGAGGGATTGAGAAACACCATATATTTT,NA,many,TRBJ1-3,TRBV6-5
CSARDVVGGNTGELFF,TGCAGTGCTAGAGATGTCGTCGGGGGGAACACCGGGGAGCTGTTTTTT,NA,NA,TRBJ2-2,TRBV20-1
CASTGTSTSYEQYF,TGTGCCAGCACCGGGACTAGCACTTCTTACGAGCAGTACTTC,TRBD2,few,TRBJ2-7,TRBV6-2/TRBV6-3
CSAELGNIQYF,TGCAGCGCTGAGCTAGGGAACATTCAGTACTTC,NA,NA,TRBJ2-4,TRBV29-1
CASTRMMTGPSTEAFF,TGTGCCAGCACTCGAATGATGACAGGACCGAGCACTGAAGCTTTCTTT,NA,NA,TRBJ1-1,TRBV12-3/TRBV12-4
CASSAYLGGRTEQYF,TGCGCCAGCAGCGCCTATCTCGGGGGGCGTACCGAGCAGTACTTC,NA,NA,TRBJ2-7,TRBV5-1
CATSTHRGLRETQYF,TGTGCCACCAGCACCCACAGGGGACTGAGAGAGACCCAGTACTTC,NA,NA,TRBJ2-5,TRBV15
CASSFGLRDEKLFF,TGTGCCAGCAGCTTTGGGTTAAGGGATGAAAAACTGTTTTTT,NA,many,TRBJ1-4,TRBV11-2
CASSQGGQETQYF,TGTGCCAGCAGCCAGGGGGGGCAAGAGACCCAGTACTTC,NA,many,TRBJ2-5,TRBV11-3
CASSLGWGSDTQYF,TGTGCCAGCAGCTTAGGTTGGGGATCAGATACGCAGTATTTT,NA,NA,TRBJ2-3,TRBV7-2
CASSQEARATNSPLHF,TGTGCCAGCAGCCAAGAAGCCAGGGCGACTAATTCACCCCTCCACTTT,NA,few,TRBJ1-6,TRBV4-2
CASSSNRGQLSTDTQYF,TGTGCCAGCAGTTCAAACAGGGGCCAGCTGAGCACAGATACGCAGTATTTT,TRBD1,NA,TRBJ2-3,TRBV6-2/TRBV6-3
CASSLSRTYEQYF,TGTGCCAGCAGTTTATCCAGGACCTACGAGCAGTACTTC,NA,many,TRBJ2-7,TRBV12-3/TRBV12-4
CASSDLPGDNEQFF,TGTGCCAGCAGTGATCTCCCGGGGGACAATGAGCAGTTCTTC,NA,NA,TRBJ2-1,TRBV25-1
CASRNERTGGNQPQHF,TGTGCCAGCAGAAATGAAAGGACAGGGGGCAATCAGCCCCAGCATTTT,TRBD1,few,TRBJ1-5,TRBV6-2/TRBV6-3
CASSPTPGVQYF,TGTGCCAGCAGCCCAACCCCAGGGGTGCAGTACTTC,NA,few,TRBJ2-7,TRBV28
CASSSRDRGPSGANVLTF,TGTGCCAGCAGCTCCAGGGACAGGGGTCCGTCTGGGGCCAACGTCCTGACTTTC,TRBD1,many,TRBJ2-6,TRBV11-2
CASSPSGTIQETQYF,TGTGCCAGCTCGCCATCCGGGACAATCCAAGAGACCCAGTACTTC,NA,NA,TRBJ2-5,TRBV18
CASSLTQGVYGYTF,TGTGCCAGCAGCTTAACTCAGGGTGTCTATGGCTACACCTTC,NA,NA,TRBJ1-2,TRBV7-9
CAWSDQLGIGETQYF,TGTGCCTGGAGTGATCAACTCGGGATCGGGGAGACCCAGTACTTC,NA,NA,TRBJ2-5,TRBV30
CAISPGQGAANEKLFF,TGTGCCATCAGCCCGGGACAGGGGGCAGCTAATGAAAAACTGTTTTTT,TRBD1,few,TRBJ1-4,TRBV10-3
CAWISGTPYEQYF,TGTGCCTGGATTTCGGGAACACCCTACGAGCAGTACTTC,NA,NA,TRBJ2-7,TRBV30
CASSRQGGIPYNEQFF,TGTGCCAGCAGTAGACAGGGAGGCATCCCCTACAATGAGCAGTTCTTC,NA,many,TRBJ2-1,TRBV12-3/TRBV12-4
CASGQGAVYEQYF,TGTGCCAGCGGACAGGGGGCAGTCTACGAGCAGTACTTC,TRBD1,NA,TRBJ2-7,TRBV7-2
CASSLEATYYNEQFF,TGTGCCAGCAGTTTAGAGGCTACCTACTACAATGAGCAGTTCTTC,NA,NA,TRBJ2-1,TRBV28
CSVGGLAGGTDTQYF,TGCAGCGTTGGTGGACTAGCGGGAGGTACAGATACGCAGTATTTT,TRBD2,NA,TRBJ2-3,TRBV29-1
CASSYFPADTQYF,TGTGCCAGCAGTTACTTTCCTGCAGATACGCAGTATTTT,NA,NA,TRBJ2-3,TRBV6-2/TRBV6-3
CASSLGGFNTEAFF,TGTGCCAGCAGCTTGGGGGGATTCAACACTGAAGCTTTCTTT,NA,many,TRBJ1-1,TRBV5-1
CASSPAGTVISNEQFF,TGTGCCAGCTCACCAGCCGGGACGGTGATTTCCAATGAGCAGTTCTTC,NA,NA,TRBJ2-1,TRBV18
CASSWQGARTDTQYF,TGTGCCAGCAGCTGGCAGGGGGCGCGAACAGATACGCAGTATTTT,TRBD1,NA,TRBJ2-3,TRBV7-2
CASSPGQPQETQYF,TGTGCCAGCAGTCCCGGACAGCCCCAAGAGACCCAGTACTTC,NA,NA,TRBJ2-5,TRBV7-2
CSARDLAENTEAFF,TGCAGTGCTAGAGATCTGGCAGAAAACACTGAAGCTTTCTTT,NA,few,TRBJ1-1,TRBV20-1
CASSSLGSSYEQYF,TGTGCCAGCAGTTCATTAGGAAGCTCCTACGAGCAGTACTTC,NA,few,TRBJ2-7,TRBV6-5
CASSESLAGNYQFF,TGTGCCAGCAGTGAATCGCTAGCGGGCAATTATCAGTTCTTC,TRBD2,NA,TRBJ2-1,TRBV6-1
CASSRGYNEKLFF,TGTGCCAGCAGTCGTGGATATAATGAAAAACTGTTTTTT,NA,many,TRBJ1-4,TRBV12-3/TRBV12-4